Listed here are 24 T cell receptor beta chains from one sample, sequenced in a study of T cells after yellow fever vaccination. TCRdb re-derived calls from the 5' RACE reads in MiXCR, one entry per CDR3 protein. The data show hundreds of thousands of distinct CDR3 sequences, roughly 14% seen once. The source material was PBMCs, sampled on the day of the yellow fever booster vaccination. The source is a man under 40 who received the YFV17D yellow fever vaccine.

This clonotype appeared a few times. The V call is TRBV29-1, the J call TRBJ2-7; tentative D call: TRBD1 (6 bases). Per germline, CDR1 SQVTM and CDR2 ANQGSEA. V shed 1 base and J shed 1 base, with 11 bases lying between them. CDR3 length: 14 residues. The CDR3 is CSVEVDSVSYEQYF. The CDR3 DNA is TGCAGCGTTGAAGTGGACAGCGTATCCTACGAGCAGTACTTC.

This clonotype was seen more than once but under ten times. The chain is built from TRBV20-1 and TRBJ2-5; 9 nucleotides line up with TRBD2. This CDR3 is built from 13 residues. Germline V gene lookup returns CDR1 DFQATT and CDR2 SNEGSKA (reference sequence). The trim removed 5 bases at V and 5 bases at J, leaving 6 bases unmatched. CDR3 bases: TGCAGTGCTCGTACTAGCGGGCGGGAGACCCAGTACTTC. Translated, it gives CSARTSGRETQYF.

This clonotype turned up a few times. V usage is TRBV5-1 and J usage is TRBJ2-7; the match to TRBD1 covers 10 bases. With 4 bases clipped from V and 7 bases from J, the junction kept 14 bases outside the gene matches. The germline V gene has CDR1 SGHRS and CDR2 YFSETQ. CDR3 length equals 16 residues. The CDR3 bases are TGCGCCAGCAGCATCACTGCCGGGACAGGGGTCGGGGAGCAGTACTTC. Protein product: CASSITAGTGVGEQYF.

This clonotype was seen ten or more times. This chain connects TRBV6-5 to TRBJ2-1; D ambiguous. The CDR3 spans 12 residues. V was trimmed by 4 bases and J by 7 bases, leaving 8 bases between them. CDR1 and CDR2 (germline): MNHEY, SVGAGI. The CDR3 is CASSFGLNEQFF. In DNA, the CDR3 is TGTGCCAGCAGTTTCGGCTTAAATGAGCAGTTCTTC.

This sequence joins TRBV7-2 and TRBJ2-5; D may correspond to TRBD1 or TRBD2 (6 bases each). CDR1 and CDR2 (germline): SGHTA, FQGNSA. V was cut by 5 bases and J by 2 bases, with 12 bases left in between. There are 14 residues in the CDR3. In nucleotides, the CDR3 is TGTGCCAGCAGCCGGGGGACAAGACAAGAGACCCAGTACTTC. It yields the protein CASSRGTRQETQYF.

This clonotype was seen a handful of times. This chain links TRBV5-1 with TRBJ2-2; D not certain. The CDR3 length is 13 residues. Trimming shortened V by 4 bases and J by 6 bases, and 10 bases separated the two germline ends. The germline CDR1 and CDR2 sequences are SGHRS and YFSETQ. In nucleotides, the CDR3 is TGCGCCAGCAGCCCGTCGGGTTCCGGGGAGCTGTTTTTT. Protein sequence: CASSPSGSGELFF.

This clonotype occurred a few times. The J gene is TRBJ2-1, the V gene TRBV19, with D perhaps being TRBD1 or TRBD2 (6 bases each). CDR3 length: 16 residues. Germline CDR1 reads LNHDA; CDR2 reads SQIVND (reference sequence). V was pared by 1 base and J by 1 base, with 11 bases between. CDR3 DNA: TGTGCCAGTAGTATAGTGGGGGGCGCTTCCTACAATGAGCAGTTCTTC. Amino acids: CASSIVGGASYNEQFF.

This chain joins TRBV4-3 and TRBJ2-2, with 9 bases fitting TRBD2. Per the germline V gene, CDR1 is LGHNA and CDR2 is YSLEER. The V segment lost 4 bases and the J segment 3 bases; nucleotides outside the gene matches: 3. The CDR3 has 15 amino acids. Here the CDR3 DNA reads TGCGCCAGCAGCCCCACTAGCGGGTACACCGGGGAGCTGTTTTTT. Its protein is CASSPTSGYTGELFF.

The sample holds a few counts of this clonotype. At one of its ends the junction is not consistent with the germline gene, which may arise from a read error. The V call is TRBV6-1, the J call TRBJ2-3; D uncertain. CDR1 and CDR2 from the germline V gene are MNHNS and SASEGT. The CDR3 spans 12 residues. CDR3 DNA sequence: TGTGCCAGCAGGGTCGGGCAACAAAGCGCGGATTTT. Translation: CASRVGQQSADF.

This chain links TRBV12-3 or TRBV12-4 with TRBJ2-3, with unresolved D. CDR3 length: 13 amino acids. V was shortened by 7 bases and J by 2 bases, with 10 bases between the two germline ends. CDR3 residues: CASTHRNTDTQYF. The CDR3 DNA follows: TGTGCCAGCACCCATAGAAACACAGATACGCAGTATTTT.

The V gene is TRBV7-9, the J gene TRBJ2-7; either TRBD1 or TRBD2 may fit D (5 bases each). The CDR3 has 14 residues. Germline CDR1 reads SEHNR; CDR2 reads FQNEAQ (reference sequence). V was shortened by 4 bases and J by 7 bases, with 17 bases between the two germline ends. The CDR3 sequence: CASSWDVGSGEQYF. CDR3 DNA sequence: TGTGCCAGCAGCTGGGACGTAGGGTCTGGGGAGCAGTACTTC.

This clonotype was seen a few times. The chain employs TRBV19 and TRBJ2-7; 7 positions agree with TRBD1. Germline CDR1 and CDR2: LNHDA and SQIVND (reference sequence). The CDR3 loop spans 13 amino acids. The V and J ends lost 8 bases and 6 bases, in that order; junction bases with no gene match: 10. Here the CDR3 reads CASSDRVGVEQYF. For the CDR3, the DNA is TGTGCCAGTTCCGACAGGGTAGGGGTCGAGCAGTACTTC.

This clonotype was found a few times. The V call is TRBV29-1, the J call TRBJ2-6; D is unclear. Germline CDR1 SQVTM, CDR2 ANQGSEA. The CDR3 covers 14 residues. V lost 1 base and J lost 4, with 8 bases in between. The CDR3 is CSVEAPAGANVLTF. CDR3 DNA: TGCAGCGTTGAAGCCCCCGCCGGGGCCAACGTCCTGACTTTC. The whole variable domain, remainder taken from reference TRBV29-1 and TRBJ2-6, is SAVISQKPSRDICQRGTSLTIQCQVDSQVTMMFWYRQQPGQSLTLIATANQGSEATYESGFVIDKFPISRPNLTFSTLTVSNMSPEDSSIYLCSVEAPAGANVLTFGAGSRLTVL.

The rearrangement links TRBV6-1 to TRBJ2-1; 14 nucleotides match TRBD2. The J segment lost 7 bases and the V segment lost 6 bases, leaving 14 bases of the junction unmatched. The CDR3 is 18 residues long. In germline, CDR1 is MNHNS, CDR2 SASEGT. Here the CDR3 reads CASRKPGLAGERGNEQFF. In nucleotides, the CDR3 is TGTGCCAGCAGGAAACCGGGACTAGCGGGAGAAAGAGGAAATGAGCAGTTCTTC.

This clonotype was observed a few times. The rearrangement links TRBV9 to TRBJ2-1; 9 nucleotides agree with TRBD2. V shed 3 bases, J shed 3 bases, and the junction held 1 base outside the gene matches. Germline V gene data show CDR1 as SGDLS and CDR2 as YYNGEE. The CDR3 extends over 14 amino acids. CDR3 sequence reads: CASSAAGGYNEQFF. CDR3 nucleotide sequence: TGTGCCAGCAGCGCAGCGGGAGGCTACAATGAGCAGTTCTTC.

The chain employs TRBV7-9 and TRBJ2-2; D gene uncertain. The CDR3 covers 16 residues. Trimming pared 0 bases from V and 2 bases from J, leaving 10 bases between. Germline CDR1 reads SEHNR; CDR2 reads FQNEAQ (reference sequence). This CDR3 reads CASSLARPINTGELFF. In nucleotides, the CDR3 is TGTGCCAGCAGCTTAGCGCGGCCCATCAACACCGGGGAGCTGTTTTTT.

CDR3 region: CASSPGAGNRYNEQFF. The CDR3 nucleotides are TGTGCCAGCAGCCCAGGGGCCGGGAACCGCTACAATGAGCAGTTCTTC. This chain joins TRBV4-2 and TRBJ2-1; D possibly corresponds to TRBD1 (6 bases). V lost 4 bases to trimming and J lost 3 bases, with 16 bases between them. The CDR3 is 16 amino acids. Per the germline V gene, CDR1 is LGHNA and CDR2 is YNFKEQ.

Ten or more counts support this clonotype. The V gene is TRBV5-1, the J gene TRBJ2-2, with D uncertain. CDR1 is SGHRS and CDR2 is YFSETQ in the germline V gene. V lost 5 bases and J lost 0, with 11 bases in between. This CDR3 has 15 residues. The CDR3 sequence is CASRIGNANTGELFF. The CDR3 DNA reads TGCGCCAGCAGGATTGGGAACGCGAACACCGGGGAGCTGTTTTTT.

In its sample, this clonotype was seen a few times. The chain couples TRBV7-3 to TRBJ2-7; D is perhaps TRBD1 (5 bases). Germline CDR1 reads SGHTA; CDR2 reads FQGTGA. The V end lost 4 bases, the J end lost 0 bases, and 10 bases lay between the germline ends. The CDR3 covers 14 residues. This chain's CDR3 is CASSSSGNSYEQYF. CDR3 bases: TGTGCCAGCAGCTCTTCAGGGAACTCCTACGAGCAGTACTTC.

Ten or more counts support this clonotype. The DNA of the CDR3 is TGTGCCAGCAGCGCGCCGTCTAGGTCCAATGAGCAGTTCTTC. Encoded protein: CASSAPSRSNEQFF. This sequence joins TRBV7-9 and TRBJ2-1; D is unresolved. CDR1 and CDR2 from the germline V gene are SEHNR and FQNEAQ (reference sequence). The CDR3 sequence is 14 residues long. The V and J ends lost 5 bases and 6 bases respectively, with 14 bases between them.

The rearrangement joins TRBV4-3 to TRBJ2-1, with 12 positions matching TRBD1. The CDR3 is 16 amino acids. Trimming took 4 bases from V and 4 from J; bases not matched to a gene: 5. Germline CDR1 reads LGHNA; CDR2 reads YSLEER. The CDR3 loop is CASSPGTGGAYNEQFF. For the CDR3, the DNA is TGCGCCAGCAGCCCAGGGACAGGGGGCGCGTACAATGAGCAGTTCTTC.

The chain links TRBV3-1 to TRBJ2-1; 12 bases agree with TRBD2. Germline loops: CDR1 LGHDT, CDR2 YNNKEL (reference sequence). The CDR3 runs 15 residues. The J segment lost 6 bases and the V segment lost 2 bases, leaving 2 bases of the junction unmatched. The DNA for the CDR3 is TGTGCCAGCAGCCAAATGACTAGCGGGAGCAATGAGCAGTTCTTC. Encoded protein: CASSQMTSGSNEQFF.

The V gene is TRBV20-1, the J gene TRBJ2-7; TRBD2 aligns across 7 bases. Losses at the gene ends were 6 bases for V and 5 bases for J; bases not matched to a gene: 10. Germline CDR1 and CDR2: DFQATT and SNEGSKA (reference sequence). There are 13 residues in the CDR3. CDR3 sequence reads: CSAPTGGRDEQYF. CDR3 DNA: TGCAGTGCCCCGACGGGAGGTCGGGACGAGCAGTACTTC.

The sample holds one count of this clonotype. In nucleotides, the CDR3 is TGTGCCAGCAGCCGATTTAGGGACGGTGAGAATGAGCAGTTCTTC. It translates to CASSRFRDGENEQFF. The rearrangement joins TRBV14 to TRBJ2-1; D could derive from TRBD1 or TRBD2 (5 bases each). The CDR3 is 15 residues long. Between the trimmed V and J ends, which lost 4 bases and 7 bases, there was a span of 17 bases. Germline V gives CDR1 SGHDN, CDR2 FVKESK. Full variable domain (rest looked up from reference TRBV14 and TRBJ2-1): EAGVTQFPSHSVIEKGQTVTLRCDPISGHDNLYWYRRVMGKEIKFLLHFVKESKQDESGMPNNRFLAERTGGTYSTLKVQPAELEDSGVYFCASSRFRDGENEQFFGPGTRLTVL.